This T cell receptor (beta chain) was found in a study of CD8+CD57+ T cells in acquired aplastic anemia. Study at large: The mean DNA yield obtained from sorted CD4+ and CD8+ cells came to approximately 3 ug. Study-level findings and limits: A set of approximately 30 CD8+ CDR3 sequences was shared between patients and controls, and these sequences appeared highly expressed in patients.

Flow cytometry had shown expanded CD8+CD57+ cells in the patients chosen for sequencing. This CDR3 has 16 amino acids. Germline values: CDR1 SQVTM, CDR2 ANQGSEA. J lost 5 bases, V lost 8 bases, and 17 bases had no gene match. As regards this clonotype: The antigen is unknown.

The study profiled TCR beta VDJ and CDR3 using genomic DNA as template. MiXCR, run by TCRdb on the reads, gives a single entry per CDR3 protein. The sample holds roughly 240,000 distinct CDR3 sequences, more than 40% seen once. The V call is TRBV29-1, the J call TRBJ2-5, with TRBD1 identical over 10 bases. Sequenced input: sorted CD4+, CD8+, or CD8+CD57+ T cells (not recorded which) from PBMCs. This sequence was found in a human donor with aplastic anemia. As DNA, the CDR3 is TGCAGCACAATAAAGGGACAGGGGAGGGCCAAGGAGACCCAGTACTTC. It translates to CSTIKGQGRAKETQYF.